A selection of T cell receptor beta chains follows, all from one sample in a study of PD-1 blockade in classical Hodgkin lymphoma. The method was immunoSEQ multiplex PCR; TCRdb's version includes in-frame clones alone and lacks a portion of them. The profile shows 24,000 or so clones, about 80% of them singletons. The sequences come from peripheral blood mononuclear cells (PBMCs), collected before the second cycle of nivolumab. Every receptor here comes from a human donor with classical Hodgkin lymphoma. Both conserved end residues are trimmed from each CDR3. Fields, in order: J gene, V gene, CDR3 length, CDR3 protein.

TRBJ2-3,TRBV19,14,ASSLTGRFGTDTQY
TRBJ2-3,TRBV27,12,ASTPLPGTDTQY
TRBJ2-1,TRBV10-2,12,ASLEFSGGNEQF
TRBJ2-2,TRBV6-5,13,ASSYRLAGAGELF
TRBJ2-7,TRBV30,12,AWSDEAVLYEQY
TRBJ1-5,TRBV7-2,12,ASSLPDGNQPQH
TRBJ1-4,TRBV9,15,ASSVGSLDRDNEKLF
TRBJ2-1,TRBV20-1,9,SASDYNEQF
TRBJ1-2,TRBV2,11,ASEYIQGYGYT
TRBJ1-1,TRBV7-9,11,ASSLGQETEAF
TRBJ2-7,TRBV28,11,ASRPGGPYEQY
TRBJ2-7,TRBV6-6,11,ASSNGGNYEQY
TRBJ1-1,TRBV5-1,13,ASSISSGAWGEAF
TRBJ1-1,TRBV2,14,TTPFGQTGENTEAF
TRBJ1-1,TRBV6-6,13,ASSKDSAMNTEAF